Below are 8 T cell receptor beta chains sequenced from a single sample in a study of blood T cell repertoires in COVID-19. This table comes from immunoSEQ multiplex PCR, and its TCRdb copy is limited to in-frame clones, with some not included. The table includes fewer than 350,000 clones, 86% detected once. The sample consisted of peripheral blood. The receptors derive from a woman aged 70 to 79 with COVID-19, enrolled during active disease.

CDR3 sequence reads: CASSPTGLGQPQHF. CDR3 coding DNA: TGTGCCAGCAGCCCCACCGGACTCGGTCAGCCCCAGCATTTT. The V and J genes are TRBV9 and TRBJ1-5; D remains unclear. The germline V and J ends were trimmed by 4 bases and 6 bases, with 14 bases remaining between them. The germline V gene has CDR1 SGDLS and CDR2 YYNGEE. This CDR3 has 14 amino acids. The full variable domain, with the rest looked up from reference TRBV9 and TRBJ1-5, is DSGVTQTPKHLITATGQRVTLRCSPRSGDLSVYWYQQSLDQGLQFLIQYYNGEERAKGNILERFSAQQFPDLHSELNLSSLELGDSALYFCASSPTGLGQPQHFGDGTRLSIL.

This chain connects TRBV18 to TRBJ2-2, with TRBD2 matching over 8 bases. Germline V lookup: CDR1 KGHSH, CDR2 LQKENI. CDR3 length equals 15 residues. V dropped 6 bases and J dropped 5; count of bases not matched to a gene: 8. The CDR3 DNA sequence: TGTGCCAGCTCGACGGGACTAGGAGGGACCGGGGAGCTGTTTTTT. Protein product: CASSTGLGGTGELFF. The complete variable domain, with remaining parts taken from reference TRBV18 and TRBJ2-2, reads NAGVMQNPRHLVRRRGQEARLRCSPMKGHSHVYWYRQLPEEGLKFMVYLQKENIIDESGMPKERFSAEFPKEGPSILRIQQVVRGDSAAYFCASSTGLGGTGELFFGEGSRLTVL.

V and J are TRBV9 and TRBJ1-1; 11 nucleotides match TRBD1. CDR3 length equals 16 residues. The germline gives CDR1 SGDLS, CDR2 YYNGEE. The V segment lost 5 bases and the J segment 4 bases; nucleotides outside the gene matches: 10. For the CDR3, the DNA is TGTGCCAGCAGTGATCATTCCGGGACAGGGGGCACTGAAGCTTTCTTT. Its translation is CASSDHSGTGGTEAFF.

The table lists this clone with a count of one. CDR3 coding DNA: TGTGCCAGCAGCTCAGGGAGAGGAGGGGAAAAACTGTTTTTT. The encoded protein is CASSSGRGGEKLFF. The chain carries TRBV5-6 and TRBJ1-4; perhaps TRBD1 as D (5 bases). The CDR3 contains 14 residues. Germline V gene lookup returns CDR1 SGHDT and CDR2 YYEEEE. V shed 3 bases and J shed 8 bases, with 14 bases lying between them.

The genes are TRBV4-1 and TRBJ1-2; no clear D gene. Germline V gene data show CDR1 as MGHRA and CDR2 as YSYEKL. With 1 base removed from V and 7 bases from J, the gap between germline ends came to 16 bases. The length of the CDR3 is 15 residues. DNA for the CDR3: TGCGCCAGCAGCCAAGGAGCCCTGAGCGGGTTTGGCTACACCTTC. It translates to CASSQGALSGFGYTF.

Remarks on this clone: Other DNA sequences within the sample encode an identical CDR3. The chain couples TRBV6-5 to TRBJ1-5, with 9 positions matching TRBD1. The CDR3 contains 13 residues. J gave up 7 bases and V 5 bases, and 3 bases lay outside the gene matches. Germline V gene lookup returns CDR1 MNHEY and CDR2 SVGAGI. In DNA form, the CDR3 reads TGTGCCAGCAGTCGACAGGGGGGCCAGCCCCAGCATTTT. As protein: CASSRQGGQPQHF.

The chain links TRBV6-1 to TRBJ2-1; 13 positions agree with TRBD2. Germline V gives CDR1 MNHNS, CDR2 SASEGT. The CDR3 length is 17 residues. The J segment lost 8 bases and the V segment lost 1 base, leaving 8 bases of the junction unmatched. The CDR3 DNA is TGTGCCAGCAGTGAAGGAGCCGGGACTAGCGGGGACTATGAGCAGTTCTTC. Translating it yields CASSEGAGTSGDYEQFF.

The chain has TRBV5-1 and TRBJ2-1; D possibly corresponds to TRBD2 (5 bases). The CDR3 is 18 residues long. With 4 bases removed from V and 5 bases from J, the gap between germline ends came to 25 bases. The germline gives CDR1 SGHRS, CDR2 YFSETQ. The CDR3 sequence is CASSDLRFGDSRDNEQFF. The DNA for the CDR3 is TGCGCCAGCAGCGACCTGAGGTTCGGGGATAGTCGGGACAATGAGCAGTTCTTC. Filled out from reference TRBV5-1 and TRBJ2-1, the complete variable domain reads KAGVTQTPRYLIKTRGQQVTLSCSPISGHRSVSWYQQTPGQGLQFLFEYFSETQRNKGNFPGRFSGRQFSNSRSEMNVSTLELGDSALYLCASSDLRFGDSRDNEQFFGPGTRLTVL.